Sequencing of this TCR beta chain was carried out in a study of blood T cells in healthy people across ages. A J-beta primer mix and a sample-barcoded 5' primer were used in a second PCR of about 7 to 12 cycles. A template-switch adaptor containing 12 random nucleotides labeled each cDNA molecule. TCRdb analysed the 5' RACE reads with MiXCR anew, one entry per CDR3 protein. The profile shows 710,000 or so distinct CDR3 sequences, about 30% of them singletons. General study findings and limits: Estimates based on one million T cells were treated as lower bounds. Shifts in expanded clonotypes may have been confounded by donor CMV status, which was unknown.

Germline-derived CDR1 and CDR2 are SGDLS and YYNGEE. This CDR3 is 14 amino acids long. V was trimmed by 4 bases and J by 0 bases, leaving 11 bases between them. The sample holds many counts of this clonotype. Its antigen is currently unknown. This clonotype originated in an elderly woman in good health. Sequencing was done on a sample of blood. The rearrangement uses TRBV9 and TRBJ2-7; D gene uncertain. The CDR3 reads CASSFLPSSYEQYF. The CDR3 DNA sequence: TGTGCCAGCAGCTTTCTACCAAGCTCCTACGAGCAGTACTTC.